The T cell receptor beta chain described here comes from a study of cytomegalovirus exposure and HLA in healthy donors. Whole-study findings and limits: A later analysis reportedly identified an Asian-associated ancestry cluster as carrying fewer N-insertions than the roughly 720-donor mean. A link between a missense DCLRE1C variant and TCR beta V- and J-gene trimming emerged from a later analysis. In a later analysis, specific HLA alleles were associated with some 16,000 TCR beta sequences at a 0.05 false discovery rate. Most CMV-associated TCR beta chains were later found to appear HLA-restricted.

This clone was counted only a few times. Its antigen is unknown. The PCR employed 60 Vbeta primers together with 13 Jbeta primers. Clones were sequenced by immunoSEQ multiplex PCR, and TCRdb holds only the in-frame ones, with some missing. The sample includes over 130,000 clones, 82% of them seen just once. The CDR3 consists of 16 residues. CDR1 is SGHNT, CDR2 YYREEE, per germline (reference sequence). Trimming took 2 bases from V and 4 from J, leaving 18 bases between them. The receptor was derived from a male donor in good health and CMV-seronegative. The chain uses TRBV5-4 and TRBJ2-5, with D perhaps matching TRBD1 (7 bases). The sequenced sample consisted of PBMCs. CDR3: CASSFRGVGAVETQYF. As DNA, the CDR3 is TGTGCCAGCAGCTTCAGGGGGGTGGGAGCCGTAGAGACCCAGTACTTC.